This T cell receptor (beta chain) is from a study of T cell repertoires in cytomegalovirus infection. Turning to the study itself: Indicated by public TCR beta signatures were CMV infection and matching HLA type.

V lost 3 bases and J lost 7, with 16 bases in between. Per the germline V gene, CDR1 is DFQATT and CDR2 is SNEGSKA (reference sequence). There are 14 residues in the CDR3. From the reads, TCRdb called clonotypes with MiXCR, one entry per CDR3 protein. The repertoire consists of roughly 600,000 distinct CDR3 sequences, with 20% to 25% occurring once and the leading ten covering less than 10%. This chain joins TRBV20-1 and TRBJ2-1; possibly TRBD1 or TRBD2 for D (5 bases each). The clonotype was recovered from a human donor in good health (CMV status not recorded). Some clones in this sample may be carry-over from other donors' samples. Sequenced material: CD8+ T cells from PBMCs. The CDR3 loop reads CSASSHPWGNEQFF. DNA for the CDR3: TGCAGTGCTAGTTCCCACCCCTGGGGGAATGAGCAGTTCTTC.